Here is one TCR beta chain with its context. Antigen: not known. This entry comes from a study of tumor and adjacent non-tumor tissue in lung cancer. Study results and caveats: Tumor tissue had significantly higher TCR diversity than normal lung. Normal lung showed higher cumulative top 100 clone frequency than tumor.

The template was RNA from unsorted bulk tissue. The library came from three nested PCR rounds adapted from ARM-PCR protocols. TCRdb ran MiXCR on the multiplex PCR reads and lists one entry per CDR3 protein. The table lists 85,000 to 100,000 distinct CDR3 sequences, about 72% of them singletons, with 18% in the top ten. Trimming removed 4 bases from V and 4 bases from J; junction bases left unmatched: 8. The germline CDR1 and CDR2 sequences are SQVTM and ANQGSEA. This CDR3 is 14 amino acids long. The sequenced sample was lung tumor tissue. V gene TRBV29-1 combines with J gene TRBJ2-3; 7 bases are shared with TRBD2. The receptor's source is a man in his sixties with non-small cell lung cancer. In DNA, the CDR3 is TGCAGCGTTGTGCCAACGGGGGGACCAGATACGCAGTATTTT. Its translation is CSVVPTGGPDTQYF.